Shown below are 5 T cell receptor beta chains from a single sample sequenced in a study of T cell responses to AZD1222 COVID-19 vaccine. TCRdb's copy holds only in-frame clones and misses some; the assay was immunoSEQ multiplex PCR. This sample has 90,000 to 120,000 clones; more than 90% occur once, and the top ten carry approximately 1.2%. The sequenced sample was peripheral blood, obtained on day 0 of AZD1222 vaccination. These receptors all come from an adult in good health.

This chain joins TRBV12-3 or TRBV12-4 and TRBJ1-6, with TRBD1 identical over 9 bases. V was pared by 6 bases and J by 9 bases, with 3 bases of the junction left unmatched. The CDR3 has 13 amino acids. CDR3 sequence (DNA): TGTGCCAGCAGGCCGGGACAGGGTTCACCCCTCCACTTT. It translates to CASRPGQGSPLHF.

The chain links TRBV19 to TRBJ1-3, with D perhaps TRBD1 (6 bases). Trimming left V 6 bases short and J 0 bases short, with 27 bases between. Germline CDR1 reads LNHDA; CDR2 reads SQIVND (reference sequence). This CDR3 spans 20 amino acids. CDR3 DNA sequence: TGTGCCAGTAGAAGATTCCGGGACACTCTCCTGGGGAGCTCTGGAAACACCATATATTTT. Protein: CASRRFRDTLLGSSGNTIYF.

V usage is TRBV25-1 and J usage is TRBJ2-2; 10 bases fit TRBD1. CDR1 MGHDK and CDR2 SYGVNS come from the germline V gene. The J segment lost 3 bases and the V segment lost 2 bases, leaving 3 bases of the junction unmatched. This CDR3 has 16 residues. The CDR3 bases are TGTGCCAGCAGTGAACCCGACAGGGGGCACACCGGGGAGCTGTTTTTT. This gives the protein CASSEPDRGHTGELFF.

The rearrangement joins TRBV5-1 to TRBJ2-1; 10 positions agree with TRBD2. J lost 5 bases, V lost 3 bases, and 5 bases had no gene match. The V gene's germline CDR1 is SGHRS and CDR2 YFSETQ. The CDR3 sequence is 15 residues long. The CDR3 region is CASSSLAGPNNEQFF. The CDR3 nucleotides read TGCGCCAGCAGCTCACTAGCGGGACCGAACAATGAGCAGTTCTTC.

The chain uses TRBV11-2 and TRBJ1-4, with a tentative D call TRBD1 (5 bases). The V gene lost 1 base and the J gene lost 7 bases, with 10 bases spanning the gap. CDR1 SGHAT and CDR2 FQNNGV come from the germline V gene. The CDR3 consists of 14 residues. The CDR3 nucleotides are TGTGCCAGCAGCTTAGTTGGCGGGACTGAAAAACTGTTTTTT. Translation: CASSLVGGTEKLFF.